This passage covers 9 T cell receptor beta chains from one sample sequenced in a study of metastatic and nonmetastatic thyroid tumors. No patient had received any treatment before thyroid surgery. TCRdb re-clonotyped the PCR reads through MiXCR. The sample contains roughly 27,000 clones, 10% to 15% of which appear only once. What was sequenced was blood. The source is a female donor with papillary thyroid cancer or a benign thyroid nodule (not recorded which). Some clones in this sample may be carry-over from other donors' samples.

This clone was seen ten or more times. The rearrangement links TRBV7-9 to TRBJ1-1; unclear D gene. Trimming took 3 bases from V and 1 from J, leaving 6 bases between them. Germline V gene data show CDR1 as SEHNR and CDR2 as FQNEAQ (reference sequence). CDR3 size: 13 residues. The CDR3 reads CASSFFENTEAFF. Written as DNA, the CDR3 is TGTGCCAGCAGCTTCTTCGAGAACACTGAAGCTTTCTTT. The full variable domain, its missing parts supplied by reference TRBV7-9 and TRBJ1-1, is DTGVSQNPRHKITKRGQNVTFRCDPISEHNRLYWYRQTLGQGPEFLTYFQNEAQLEKSRLLSDRFSAERPKGSFSTLEIQRTEQGDSAMYLCASSFFENTEAFFGQGTRLTVV.

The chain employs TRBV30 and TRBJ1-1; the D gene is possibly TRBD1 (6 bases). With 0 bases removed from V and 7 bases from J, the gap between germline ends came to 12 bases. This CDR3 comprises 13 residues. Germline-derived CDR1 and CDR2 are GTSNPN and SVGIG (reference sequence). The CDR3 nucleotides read TGTGCCTGGAGTGTACAGGGCTACGGTGAAGCTTTCTTT. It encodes CAWSVQGYGEAFF.

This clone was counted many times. This CDR3 reads CASSLNGGQHFSNQPQHF. The CDR3, as DNA: TGTGCCAGCAGCTTAAATGGAGGACAGCACTTCAGCAATCAGCCCCAGCATTTT. The chain joins TRBV5-6 to TRBJ1-5, with D maybe TRBD1 (6 bases). Germline V gives CDR1 SGHDT, CDR2 YYEEEE. This CDR3 region has 18 residues. The V end lost 2 bases, the J end lost 1 base, and 19 bases lay between the germline ends.

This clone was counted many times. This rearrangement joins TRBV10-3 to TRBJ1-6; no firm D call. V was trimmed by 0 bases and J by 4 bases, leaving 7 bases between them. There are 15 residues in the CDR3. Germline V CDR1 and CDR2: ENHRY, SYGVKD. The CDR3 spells CAISESVPYNSPLHF. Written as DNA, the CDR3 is TGTGCCATCAGTGAGTCAGTTCCTTATAATTCACCCCTCCACTTT.

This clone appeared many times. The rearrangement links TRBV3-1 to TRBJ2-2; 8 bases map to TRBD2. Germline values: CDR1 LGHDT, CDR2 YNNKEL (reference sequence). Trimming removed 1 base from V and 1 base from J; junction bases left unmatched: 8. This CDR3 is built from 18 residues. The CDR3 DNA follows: TGTGCCAGCAGCCAAGCTGAGTCCGGGACTAGGAACACCGGGGAGCTGTTTTTT. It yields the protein CASSQAESGTRNTGELFF.

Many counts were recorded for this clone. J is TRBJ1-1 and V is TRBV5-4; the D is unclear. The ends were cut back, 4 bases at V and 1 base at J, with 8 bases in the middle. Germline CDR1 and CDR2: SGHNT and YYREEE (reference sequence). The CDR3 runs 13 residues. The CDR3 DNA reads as TGTGCCAGCAGCGACGGAGGGAACACTGAAGCTTTCTTT. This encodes CASSDGGNTEAFF.

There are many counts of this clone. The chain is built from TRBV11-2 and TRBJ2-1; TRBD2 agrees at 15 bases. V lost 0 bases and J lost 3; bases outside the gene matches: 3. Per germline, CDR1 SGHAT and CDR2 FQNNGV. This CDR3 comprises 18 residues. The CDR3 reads CASSLEGTSGRFYNEQFF. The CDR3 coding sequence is TGTGCCAGCAGCTTAGAAGGGACTAGCGGGAGGTTCTACAATGAGCAGTTCTTC. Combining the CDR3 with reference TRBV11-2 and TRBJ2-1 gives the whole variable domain EAGVAQSPRYKIIEKRQSVAFWCNPISGHATLYWYQQILGQGPKLLIQFQNNGVVDDSQLPKDRFSAERLKGVDSTLKIQPAKLEDSAVYLCASSLEGTSGRFYNEQFFGPGTRLTVL.

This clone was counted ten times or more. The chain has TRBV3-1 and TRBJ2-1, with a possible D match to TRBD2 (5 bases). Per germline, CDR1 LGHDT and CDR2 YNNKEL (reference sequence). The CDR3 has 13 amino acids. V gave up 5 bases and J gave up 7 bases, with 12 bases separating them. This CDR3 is CASSVLPGNEQFF. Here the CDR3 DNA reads TGTGCCAGCAGCGTTCTTCCGGGGAATGAGCAGTTCTTC.

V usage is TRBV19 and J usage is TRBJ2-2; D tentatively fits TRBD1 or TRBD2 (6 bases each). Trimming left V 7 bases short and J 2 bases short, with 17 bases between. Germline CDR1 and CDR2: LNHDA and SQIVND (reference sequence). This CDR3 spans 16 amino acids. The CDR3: CASINVRGVNTGELFF. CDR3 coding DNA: TGTGCCAGTATTAATGTGAGGGGGGTAAACACCGGGGAGCTGTTTTTT.